This T cell receptor (beta chain) is from a study of T cell changes during pregnancy in multiple sclerosis (dated by TCRdb to between 2018 and 2021). With respect to the entire study: In women with multiple sclerosis, the researchers looked at how the T cell repertoire shifted as pregnancy progressed.

The library was prepared using the immunoSEQ multiplex PCR assay. The source is immuneACCESS, and TCRdb retained only in-frame sequences with V and J called. Part of the clones is not carried over; for the studies checked, unresolved V genes explain less than half of this, and the remainder is unexplained. The sample table lists 100,000 to 130,000 clones, around 92% of them with a count of one. In total, the top ten clones hold 0.78% of the sample. As for this clone: Its antigen target is currently unknown. Within one base of it there is no much larger clone, and no base qualities were kept.

The germline V gene (reference sequence) gives CDR1 as LNHDA and CDR2 as SQIVND. Trimming costs V 4 bases and J 0 bases, and their ends lie 13 bases apart. There are 15 amino acids in the CDR3, from cysteine to phenylalanine inclusive. Of the read, only the CDR3 DNA is kept; its 45 bases are in frame from base 1. Sequenced material: peripheral blood, taken in the third trimester of pregnancy. The receptor was derived from a female donor in good health, enrolled as a control in a pregnancy study. Recombination linked TRBV19 to TRBJ2-7, and TRBD2 may be the D gene, going by 5 matching bases. The CDR3 has the sequence CASSTMRVSSYEQYF. The nucleotide sequence reads TGTGCCAGTAGTACTATGAGGGTGAGCTCCTACGAGCAGTACTTC. The reference TRBV19 and TRBJ2-7 proteins fill in what lies around the CDR3, so the full variable domain reads DGGITQSPKYLFRKEGQNVTLSCEQNLNHDAMYWYRQDPGQGLRLIYYSQIVNDFQKGDIAEGYSVSREKKESFPLTVTSAQKNPTAFYLCASSTMRVSSYEQYFGPGTRLTVT.